The rows below give T cell receptor beta chains drawn from one sample of a study of T-cell memory formation after mild COVID-19. TCRdb independently ran MiXCR on the 5' RACE reads; one entry per CDR3 protein. The sample records approximately 82,000 distinct CDR3 sequences, roughly 13% being singletons. Sequencing was carried out using PBMCs or a T cell subset sorted from them (not recorded which). The receptors stem from a man aged 18-30 years who had mild COVID-19 (a few samples of this study predate the infection). Cell type and time point are not known. Each CDR3 is given with its conserved first and last residue. The D gene is left open where the match is weak. Clone size appears in some rows only: once, few, many, or a class for an expanded clone.

TRBJ2-1	15	TRBV5-1	NA	NA	CASSDLVTGNDEQFF	TGCGCCAGCAGCGATCTAGTGACTGGGAACGATGAGCAGTTCTTC
TRBJ1-3	12	TRBV7-6	NA	NA	CASSPNGNTIYF	TGTGCCAGCAGCCCAAACGGAAACACCATATATTTT
TRBJ1-1	11	TRBV6-1	TRBD1	few	CGTGSHTEAFF	TGTGGGACAGGGAGTCACACTGAAGCTTTCTTT
TRBJ1-1	12	TRBV5-5	NA	NA	CASSLAAREAFF	TGTGCCAGCAGCTTGGCCGCGCGCGAAGCTTTCTTT
TRBJ2-1	12	TRBV6-5	NA	few	CASSRGEDEQFF	TGTGCCAGCAGTCGTGGTGAGGATGAGCAGTTCTTC
TRBJ2-3	14	TRBV21-1	NA	few	CASSKGPGVDTQYF	TGTGCCAGCAGCAAAGGGCCAGGGGTAGATACGCAGTATTTT
TRBJ2-2	15	TRBV6-5	TRBD1	few	CASRSGQGDTGELFF	TGTGCCAGCAGGTCCGGACAGGGGGACACCGGGGAGCTGTTTTTT
TRBJ2-6	16	TRBV5-6	TRBD1	few	CASSGQGAWGANVLTF	TGTGCCAGCAGCGGACAGGGGGCGTGGGGGGCCAACGTCCTGACTTTC
TRBJ2-5	13	TRBV19	NA	NA	CASGKGYQETQYF	TGTGCCAGTGGCAAGGGGTACCAAGAGACCCAGTACTTC
TRBJ2-7	14	TRBV7-6	TRBD2	few	CASSPWSGGNEQYF	TGTGCCAGCAGCCCGTGGAGCGGGGGAAACGAGCAGTACTTC
TRBJ2-7	14	TRBV9	NA	NA	CASSPGTDDREQYF	TGTGCCAGCAGCCCCGGGACCGACGATCGCGAGCAGTACTTC
TRBJ2-2	13	TRBV7-9	NA	NA	CASSRGIAGELFF	TGTGCCAGCAGCCGGGGGATCGCCGGGGAGCTGTTTTTT
TRBJ2-3	11	TRBV20-1	NA	NA	CSARRDRTQYF	TGCAGTGCTAGAAGGGACCGGACGCAGTATTTT
TRBJ1-1	13	TRBV4-1	NA	NA	CASSYKGGTEAFF	TGCGCCAGCAGCTACAAGGGGGGGACTGAAGCTTTCTTT
TRBJ2-3	15	TRBV14	NA	few	CASSQGWASRDTQYF	TGTGCCAGCAGCCAAGGGTGGGCTAGCCGAGATACGCAGTATTTT
TRBJ1-3	14	TRBV7-9	NA	few	CASQGHSSGNTIYF	TGTGCCAGCCAGGGACACTCGTCTGGAAACACCATATATTTT
TRBJ2-7	14	TRBV9	TRBD2	few	CASSVGLAGYEQYF	TGTGCCAGCAGCGTGGGACTAGCGGGCTACGAGCAGTACTTC
TRBJ2-7	14	TRBV27	TRBD1	few	CASSFGRGTYEQYF	TGTGCCAGCAGTTTTGGCAGGGGGACCTACGAGCAGTACTTC
TRBJ2-7	14	TRBV27	NA	NA	CASSRLVHSYEQYF	TGTGCCAGCAGTCGATTGGTACACTCCTACGAGCAGTACTTC
TRBJ1-4	14	TRBV9	TRBD1	NA	CASSSGQGDENLFF	TGTGCCAGCAGCTCGGGACAGGGTGATGAAAACCTGTTTTTT
TRBJ2-1	11	TRBV12-3/TRBV12-4	TRBD1	NA	CASQTGNEQFF	TGTGCCAGTCAGACAGGGAATGAGCAGTTCTTC
TRBJ2-2	16	TRBV7-9	TRBD1	NA	CASSLSWTGNTGELFF	TGTGCCAGCAGCTTATCCTGGACAGGGAACACCGGGGAGCTGTTTTTT
TRBJ2-1	12	TRBV12-3/TRBV12-4	NA	NA	CASSLVLGEQFF	TGTGCCAGCAGTTTAGTTCTTGGTGAGCAGTTCTTC
TRBJ1-1	13	TRBV6-5	NA	few	CASRPDSHTEAFF	TGTGCCAGCAGACCCGACAGCCACACTGAAGCTTTCTTT
TRBJ1-2	14	TRBV6-5	NA	NA	CASTPASSGDGYTF	TGTGCCAGCACTCCGGCGAGCTCCGGGGATGGCTACACCTTC
TRBJ1-1	14	TRBV9	TRBD1	few	CASSPWTGNTEAFF	TGTGCCAGCAGCCCCTGGACAGGGAACACTGAAGCTTTCTTT